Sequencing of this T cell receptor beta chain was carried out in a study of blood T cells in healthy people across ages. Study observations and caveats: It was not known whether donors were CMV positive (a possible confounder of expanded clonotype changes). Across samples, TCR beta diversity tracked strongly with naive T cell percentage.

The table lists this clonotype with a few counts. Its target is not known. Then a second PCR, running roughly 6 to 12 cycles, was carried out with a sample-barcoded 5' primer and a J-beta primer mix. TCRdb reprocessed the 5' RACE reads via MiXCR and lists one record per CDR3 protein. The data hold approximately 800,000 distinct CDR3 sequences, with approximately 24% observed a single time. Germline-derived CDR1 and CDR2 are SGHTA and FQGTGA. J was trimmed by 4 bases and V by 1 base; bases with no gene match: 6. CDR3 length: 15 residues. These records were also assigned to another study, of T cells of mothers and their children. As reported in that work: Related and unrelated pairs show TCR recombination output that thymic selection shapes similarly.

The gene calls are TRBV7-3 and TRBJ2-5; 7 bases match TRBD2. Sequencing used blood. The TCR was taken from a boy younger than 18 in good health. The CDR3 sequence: CASSLNAGVGETQYF. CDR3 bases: TGTGCCAGCAGCTTAAACGCGGGAGTAGGAGAGACCCAGTACTTC.